This T cell receptor (beta chain) was documented in a study of cytomegalovirus exposure and HLA in healthy donors. Across the study: Roughly 180 million T cells yielded 117 million unique TCR beta sequences, as an earlier analysis found.

The PCR was carried out with 60 Vbeta primers and 13 Jbeta primers. This table comes from immunoSEQ multiplex PCR, and its TCRdb copy is limited to in-frame clones, with some not included. The sample holds some 74,000 clones, about 66% seen once. Findings and caveats of the study: TCR beta sequences reportedly predicted most subjects' HLA-A and HLA-B alleles accurately.

For this clone: The antigen remains unidentified.

This clonotype was obtained from a man aged 35 to 55 in good health and CMV-seropositive. What was sequenced was PBMCs.

CDR3 DNA sequence: TGTGCCAGCAGCCAAAACAGGGGACTTGATGAAAAACTGTTTTTT. As protein: CASSQNRGLDEKLFF. The chain carries TRBV5-4 and TRBJ1-4, with TRBD1 matching over 7 bases. CDR3 length equals 15 residues. The V gene's germline CDR1 is SGHNT and CDR2 YYREEE (reference sequence). V dropped 4 bases and J dropped 6; count of bases not matched to a gene: 9. The variable domain in full, with the rest retrieved from reference TRBV5-4 and TRBJ1-4, is ETGVTQSPTHLIKTRGQQVTLRCSSQSGHNTVSWYQQALGQGPQFIFQYYREEENGRGNFPPRFSGLQFPNYSSELNVNALELDDSALYLCASSQNRGLDEKLFFGSGTQLSVL.